This TCR beta chain was obtained from a study of cytomegalovirus exposure and HLA in healthy donors. Amplification used 60 Vbeta primers and 13 Jbeta primers. The method was immunoSEQ multiplex PCR; TCRdb's version includes in-frame clones alone and lacks a portion of them. This sample's clone table lists tens of thousands of clones. V lost 5 bases to trimming and J lost 7 bases; unmatched junction nucleotides: 6. The CDR3 contains 14 residues. CDR1 is SGHTA, CDR2 FQGNSA, per germline. Specimen: PBMCs. The TCR sequence derives from a woman aged 45-65 years in good health and CMV-seropositive. This chain links TRBV7-2 with TRBJ1-3; 9 nucleotides match TRBD1. The CDR3 DNA reads TGTGCCAGCAGCCCCGGGACAGGGTGGAACACCATATATTTT. Its protein product is CASSPGTGWNTIYF.